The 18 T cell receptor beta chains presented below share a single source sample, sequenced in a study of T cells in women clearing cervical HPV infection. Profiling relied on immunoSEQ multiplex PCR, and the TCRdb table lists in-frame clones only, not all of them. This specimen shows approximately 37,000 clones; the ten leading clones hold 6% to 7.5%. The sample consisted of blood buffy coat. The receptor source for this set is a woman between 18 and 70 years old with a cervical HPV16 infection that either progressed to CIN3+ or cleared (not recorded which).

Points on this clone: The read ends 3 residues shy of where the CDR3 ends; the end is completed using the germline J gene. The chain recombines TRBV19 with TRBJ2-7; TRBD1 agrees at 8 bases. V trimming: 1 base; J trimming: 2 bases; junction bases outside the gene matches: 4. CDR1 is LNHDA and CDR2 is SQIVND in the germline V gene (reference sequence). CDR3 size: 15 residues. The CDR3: CASSIVRDRTYEQYF. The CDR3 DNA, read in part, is TGTGCCAGTAGTATAGTCCGGGACAGGACCTACGAG.

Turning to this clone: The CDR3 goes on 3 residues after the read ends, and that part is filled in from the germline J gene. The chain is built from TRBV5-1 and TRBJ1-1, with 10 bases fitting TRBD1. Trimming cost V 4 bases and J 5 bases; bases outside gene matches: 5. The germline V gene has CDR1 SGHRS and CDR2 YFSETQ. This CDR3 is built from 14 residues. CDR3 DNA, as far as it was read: TGCGCCAGCAGCGGGACAGGGGTCTCGACTGAA. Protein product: CASSGTGVSTE. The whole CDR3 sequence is CASSGTGVSTEAFF.

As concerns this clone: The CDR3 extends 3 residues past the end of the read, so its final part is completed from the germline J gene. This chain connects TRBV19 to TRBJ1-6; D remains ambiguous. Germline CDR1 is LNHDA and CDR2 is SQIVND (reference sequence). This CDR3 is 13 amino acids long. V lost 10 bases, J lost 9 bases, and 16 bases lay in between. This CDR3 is CATPRVACSPLHF. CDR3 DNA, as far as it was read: TGTGCCACCCCGAGGGTTGCGTGTTCACCC.

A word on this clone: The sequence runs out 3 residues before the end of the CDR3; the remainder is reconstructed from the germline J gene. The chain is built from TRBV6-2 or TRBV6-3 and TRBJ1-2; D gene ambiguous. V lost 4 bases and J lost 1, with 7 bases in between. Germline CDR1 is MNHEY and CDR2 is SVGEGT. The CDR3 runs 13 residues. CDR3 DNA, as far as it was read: TGTGCCAGCAGTTTGACACGTAACTATGGC. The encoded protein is CASSLTRNYG. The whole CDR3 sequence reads CASSLTRNYGYTF.

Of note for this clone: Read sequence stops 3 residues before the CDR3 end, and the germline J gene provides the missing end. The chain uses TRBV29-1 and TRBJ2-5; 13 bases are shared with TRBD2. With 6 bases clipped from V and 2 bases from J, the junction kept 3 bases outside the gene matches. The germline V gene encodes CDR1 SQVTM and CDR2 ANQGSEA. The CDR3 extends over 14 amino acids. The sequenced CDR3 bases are TGCAGCGTCGGGACTAGCGGGATTCAAGAGACC. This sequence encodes CSVGTSGIQET. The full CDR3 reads CSVGTSGIQETQYF. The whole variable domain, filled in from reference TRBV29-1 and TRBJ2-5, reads SAVISQKPSRDICQRGTSLTIQCQVDSQVTMMFWYRQQPGQSLTLIATANQGSEATYESGFVIDKFPISRPNLTFSTLTVSNMSPEDSSIYLCSVGTSGIQETQYFGPGTRLLVL.

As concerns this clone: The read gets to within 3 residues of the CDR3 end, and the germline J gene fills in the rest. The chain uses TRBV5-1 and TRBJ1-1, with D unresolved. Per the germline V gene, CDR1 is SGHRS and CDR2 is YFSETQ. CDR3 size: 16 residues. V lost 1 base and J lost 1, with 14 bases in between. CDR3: CASSLRPPEQNTEAFF. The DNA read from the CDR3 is TGCGCCAGCAGCTTGAGGCCCCCAGAACAGAACACTGAA. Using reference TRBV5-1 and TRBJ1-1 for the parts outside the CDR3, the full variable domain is KAGVTQTPRYLIKTRGQQVTLSCSPISGHRSVSWYQQTPGQGLQFLFEYFSETQRNKGNFPGRFSGRQFSNSRSEMNVSTLELGDSALYLCASSLRPPEQNTEAFFGQGTRLTVV.

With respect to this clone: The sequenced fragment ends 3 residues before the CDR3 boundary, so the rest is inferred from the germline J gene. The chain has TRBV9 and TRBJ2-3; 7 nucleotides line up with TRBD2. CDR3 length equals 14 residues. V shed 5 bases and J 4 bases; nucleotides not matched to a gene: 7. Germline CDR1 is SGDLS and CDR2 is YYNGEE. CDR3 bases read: TGTGCCAGCAGTTACGGACTAGGCCCAGATACG. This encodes CASSYGLGPDT. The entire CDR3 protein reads CASSYGLGPDTQYF. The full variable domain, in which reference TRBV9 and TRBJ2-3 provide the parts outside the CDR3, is DSGVTQTPKHLITATGQRVTLRCSPRSGDLSVYWYQQSLDQGLQFLIQYYNGEERAKGNILERFSAQQFPDLHSELNLSSLELGDSALYFCASSYGLGPDTQYFGPGTRLTVL.

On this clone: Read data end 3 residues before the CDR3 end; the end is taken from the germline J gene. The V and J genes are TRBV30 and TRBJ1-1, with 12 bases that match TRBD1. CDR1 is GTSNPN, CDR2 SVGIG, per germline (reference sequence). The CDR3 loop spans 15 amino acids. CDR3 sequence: CAWSYGTGGSETAFF. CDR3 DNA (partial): TGTGCCTGGAGTTACGGGACAGGGGGCTCAGAGACA.

The part of the CDR3 DNA that was read is TGTGCCTCAACGGGGACAGCCGGAAACACC. Residues: CASTGTAGNT. The whole CDR3 region reads CASTGTAGNTIYF. V and J are TRBV30 and TRBJ1-3; 7 positions match TRBD1. With the read ending 3 residues before the CDR3 end, the germline J gene is used to fill in that end. The CDR3 runs to 13 residues. V gave up 7 bases and J gave up 4 bases; unmatched junction bases: 7. CDR1 GTSNPN and CDR2 SVGIG come from the germline V gene (reference sequence).

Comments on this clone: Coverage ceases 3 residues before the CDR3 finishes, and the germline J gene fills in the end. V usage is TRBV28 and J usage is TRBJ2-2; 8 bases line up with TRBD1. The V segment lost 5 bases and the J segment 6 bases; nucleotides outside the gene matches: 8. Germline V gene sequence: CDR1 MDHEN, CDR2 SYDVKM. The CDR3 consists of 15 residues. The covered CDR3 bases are TGTGCCAGCAGTACCGGACAGGGTCTTTCCGGGGAG. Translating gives CASSTGQGLSGE. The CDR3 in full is CASSTGQGLSGELFF. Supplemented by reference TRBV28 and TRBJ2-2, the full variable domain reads DVKVTQSSRYLVKRTGEKVFLECVQDMDHENMFWYRQDPGLGLRLIYFSYDVKMKEKGDIPEGYSVSREKKERFSLILESASTNQTSMYLCASSTGQGLSGELFFGEGSRLTVL.

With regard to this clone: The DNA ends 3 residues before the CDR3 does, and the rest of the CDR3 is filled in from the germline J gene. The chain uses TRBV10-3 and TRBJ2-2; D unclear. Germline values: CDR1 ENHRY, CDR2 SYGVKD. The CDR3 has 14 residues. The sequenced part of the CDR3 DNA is TGTGCCATCAGTGAGTCGCACAATTTTGAAAAG. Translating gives CAISESHNFEK. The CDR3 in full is CAISESHNFEKLFF.

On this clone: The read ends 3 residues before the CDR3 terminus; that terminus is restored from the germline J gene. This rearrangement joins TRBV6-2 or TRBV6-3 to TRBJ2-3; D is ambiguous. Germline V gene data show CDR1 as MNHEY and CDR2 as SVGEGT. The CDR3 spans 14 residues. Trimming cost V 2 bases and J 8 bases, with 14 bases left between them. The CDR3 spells CASSYRPLTGTQYF. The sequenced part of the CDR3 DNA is TGTGCCAGCAGTTACCGCCCCTTAACTGGTACG.

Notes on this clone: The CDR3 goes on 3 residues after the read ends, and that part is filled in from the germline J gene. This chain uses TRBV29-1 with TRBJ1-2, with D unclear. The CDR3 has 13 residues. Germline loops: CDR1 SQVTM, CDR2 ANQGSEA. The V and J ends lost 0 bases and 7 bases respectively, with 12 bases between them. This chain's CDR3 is CSVEEVDRAGYTF. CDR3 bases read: TGCAGCGTTGAAGAAGTAGATAGGGCTGGC.

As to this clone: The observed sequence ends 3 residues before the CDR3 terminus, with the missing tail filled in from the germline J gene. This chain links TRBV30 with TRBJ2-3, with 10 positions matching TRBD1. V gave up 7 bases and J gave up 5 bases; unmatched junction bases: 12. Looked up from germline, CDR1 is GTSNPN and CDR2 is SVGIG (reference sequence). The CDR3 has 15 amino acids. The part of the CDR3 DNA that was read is TGTGCCTCAAACTTGGACAGGGGGTTCGGAGATACG. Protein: CASNLDRGFGDT. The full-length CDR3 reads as CASNLDRGFGDTQYF.

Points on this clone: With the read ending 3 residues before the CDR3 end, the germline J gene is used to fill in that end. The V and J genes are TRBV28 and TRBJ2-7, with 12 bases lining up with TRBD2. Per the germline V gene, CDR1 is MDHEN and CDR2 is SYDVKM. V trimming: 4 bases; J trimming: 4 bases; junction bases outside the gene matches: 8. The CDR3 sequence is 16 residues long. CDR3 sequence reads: CASSSFTSGGIYEQYF. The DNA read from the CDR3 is TGTGCCAGCAGTTCATTTACTAGCGGGGGGATATACGAG.

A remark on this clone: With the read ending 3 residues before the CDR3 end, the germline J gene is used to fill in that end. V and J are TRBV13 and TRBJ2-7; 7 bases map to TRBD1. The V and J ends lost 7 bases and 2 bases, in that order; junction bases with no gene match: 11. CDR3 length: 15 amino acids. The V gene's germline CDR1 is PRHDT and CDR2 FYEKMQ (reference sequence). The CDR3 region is CASTLRSTGTYEQYF. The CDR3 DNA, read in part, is TGTGCCAGCACCCTGAGGTCGACAGGGACCTACGAG.

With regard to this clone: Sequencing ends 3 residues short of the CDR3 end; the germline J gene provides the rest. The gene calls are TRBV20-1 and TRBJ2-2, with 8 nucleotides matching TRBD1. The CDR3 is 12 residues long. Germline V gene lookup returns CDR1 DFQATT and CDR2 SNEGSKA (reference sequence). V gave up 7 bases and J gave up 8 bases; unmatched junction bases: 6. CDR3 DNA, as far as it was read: TGCAGTGGGAGACAGGGGTTTGGGGAG. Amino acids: CSGRQGFGE. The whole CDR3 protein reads CSGRQGFGELFF.

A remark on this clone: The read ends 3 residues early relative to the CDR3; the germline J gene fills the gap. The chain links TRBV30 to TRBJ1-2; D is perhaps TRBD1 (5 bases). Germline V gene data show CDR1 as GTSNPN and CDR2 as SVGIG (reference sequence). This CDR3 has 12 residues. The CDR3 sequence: CAWSVGPDTYTF. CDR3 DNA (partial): TGTGCCTGGAGTGTGGGGCCAGATACC.